This T cell receptor beta chain was identified in a study of blood T cell repertoires in COVID-19. This clone was picked up one time. The table came from immunoSEQ multiplex PCR; TCRdb's copy has only in-frame clones and leaves some out. The table has about 270,000 clones, 88% seen once. Adults between about 18 and 95 years of age took part from some 25 US areas. Cohort 3 donors were reported recovered after two negative PCRs, clearance, or symptom resolution. Germline V gives CDR1 SGHVS, CDR2 FQNEAQ. This CDR3 is built from 19 residues. Germline trimming cut 0 bases from V and 8 bases from J; bases unmatched to any gene: 16.

Specimen: PBMCs or T cells enriched from blood (not recorded which). J is TRBJ2-1 and V is TRBV7-8; TRBD2 agrees at 10 bases. The sequence derives from a woman aged 25-40 years who had recovered from COVID-19. CDR3 in amino acids: CASSLALSGGAVMHDEQFF. CDR3 in DNA: TGTGCCAGCAGCTTAGCGCTGAGCGGGGGGGCCGTCATGCACGATGAGCAGTTCTTC.